This T cell receptor beta chain stems from a study of T cell changes during pregnancy in multiple sclerosis. CDR3 size: 14 residues. Germline V gene data show CDR1 as SNHLY and CDR2 as FYNNEI. V dropped 4 bases and J dropped 6 bases, with 15 bases sitting between them. Assay: immunoSEQ multiplex PCR; the TCRdb copy retains only in-frame clones and omits some. There are fewer than 40,000 clones in the sample; about nine tenths occur only once, and roughly 0.5% lies in the top ten. This material consisted of CD4+ T cells from peripheral blood mononuclear cells, taken in the first trimester of pregnancy. This rearrangement joins TRBV2 to TRBJ1-2; possible D gene TRBD1, 5 bases. The receptor comes from a female donor in good health, enrolled as a control in a pregnancy study. The DNA for the CDR3 is TGTGCCAGCAGTGGACTCGGGACTTTCGATGGCTACACCTTC. Protein sequence: CASSGLGTFDGYTF.